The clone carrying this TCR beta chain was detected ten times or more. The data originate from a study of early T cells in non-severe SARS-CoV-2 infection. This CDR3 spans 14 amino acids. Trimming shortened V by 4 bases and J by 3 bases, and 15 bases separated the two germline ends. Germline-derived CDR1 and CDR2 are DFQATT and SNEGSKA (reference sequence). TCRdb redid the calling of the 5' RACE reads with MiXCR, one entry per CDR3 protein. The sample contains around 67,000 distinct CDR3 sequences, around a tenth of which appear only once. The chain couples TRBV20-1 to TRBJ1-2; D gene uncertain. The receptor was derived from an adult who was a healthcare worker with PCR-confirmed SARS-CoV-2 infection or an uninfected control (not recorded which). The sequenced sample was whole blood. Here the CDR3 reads CSAIGGSMYYGYTF. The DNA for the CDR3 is TGCAGTGCTATAGGAGGGTCGATGTACTATGGCTACACCTTC.